The rows below give T cell receptor beta chains drawn from one sample of a study of T cells in Graves' hyperthyroidism and ophthalmopathy. A single record per CDR3 protein comes from TCRdb applying MiXCR to the multiplex PCR reads. The sample has approximately 640,000 distinct CDR3 sequences, about a sixth seen once. Sequencing used blood. These receptors all come from a young woman with Graves' hyperthyroidism. Both conserved end residues are part of each CDR3. The D gene is left open where the match is weak. Size is stated for part of the rows, as once, few or many counts, or as a class when the clone is expanded.

>.|TRBV6-1|TRBJ2-7|many
TGTGCCAGCAGTGAGGGGCGGCAGGTGGCCTACGAGCAGTACTTC
CASSEGRQVAYEQYF
>.|TRBV7-9|TRBJ1-2|few
TGTGCCAGCAGCGACCAGGTTGGCGGCTACACCTTC
CASSDQVGGYTF
>TRBD1|TRBV28|TRBJ1-1|many
TGTGCCAGCAGTTTTACAGGGGAAGGTTCCGGTGAAGCTTTCTTT
CASSFTGEGSGEAFF
>.|TRBV20-1|TRBJ1-2|.
TGCAGTGCTAGTCCGACGGTGAACTATGGCTACACCTTC
CSASPTVNYGYTF
>TRBD2|TRBV7-3|TRBJ2-2|many
TGTGCCAGCAGCTCGCCGGGACTAGCGGGAGTTACCGGGGAGCTGTTTTTT
CASSSPGLAGVTGELFF
>.|TRBV3-1|TRBJ2-1|.
TGTGCCAGCAGCCAAGAACCGGGAACGTACAATGAGCAGTTCTTC
CASSQEPGTYNEQFF
>.|TRBV25-1|TRBJ2-6|.
TGTGCCAGCAGTACCCTCAACGTCCTGACTTTC
CASSTLNVLTF
>.|TRBV13|TRBJ2-7|many
TGTGCCAGCAGCCTGGTGGAGGAGTCCTACGAGCAGTACTTC
CASSLVEESYEQYF
>.|TRBV19|TRBJ1-5|.
TGTGCCAGTAGTATTAGTAGTCAGCCCCAGCATTTT
CASSISSQPQHF
>.|TRBV20-1|TRBJ2-5|many
TGCAGTGCCCCGGAAATGAAGGGAGTTCAAGAGACCCAGTACTTC
CSAPEMKGVQETQYF
>TRBD1|TRBV10-3|TRBJ2-7|.
TGTGCCATCAGTGAGCCTATGACAGGGAACGACCGAAAAACCTATTACGACGAGCAGTACTTC
CAISEPMTGNDRKTYYDEQYF
>.|TRBV7-9|TRBJ2-6|.
TGTGCCAGCAGCTTATTCCCTGGGGCCAACGTCCTGACTTTC
CASSLFPGANVLTF
>TRBD2|TRBV13|TRBJ2-1|few
TGTGCCAGCAGCCTACAAGGACTAGCGGGAGGTGAGCAGTTCTTC
CASSLQGLAGGEQFF
>.|TRBV7-2|TRBJ2-2|few
TGTGCCAGCAGCTCGGCCCTACGCACCGGGGAGCTGTTTTTT
CASSSALRTGELFF
>.|TRBV11-3|TRBJ2-1|many
TGTGCCAGCAGCGCTATTACACAGCTCGGCACCTACAATGAGCAGTTCTTC
CASSAITQLGTYNEQFF
>.|TRBV3-1|TRBJ2-6|.
TGTGCCAGCAGCCATCGCTCTGGGGCCAACGTCCTGACTTTC
CASSHRSGANVLTF
>TRBD1|TRBV28|TRBJ1-1|many
TGTGCCAGCAGTTTCTCCCAGGGGGCTTATGGAGCTTTCTTT
CASSFSQGAYGAFF
>.|TRBV6-2/TRBV6-3|TRBJ2-6|.
TGTGCCAGCAATCATAAGGCGGCCTCTGGGGCCAACGTCCTGACTTTC
CASNHKAASGANVLTF
>TRBD1|TRBV7-8|TRBJ2-7|.
TGTGCCAGCAGTCCCCGGGACAGGGGAGTATACGAGCAGTACTTC
CASSPRDRGVYEQYF
>.|TRBV20-1|TRBJ2-3|many
TGCAGTGCTAGAGAGGGGGGCCGTCCTAGCACAGATACGCAGTATTTT
CSAREGGRPSTDTQYF
>TRBD2|TRBV30|TRBJ2-1|.
TGTGCCTGGAGTGATCCGGGACTAGCGGGCCGTAGCTCCTACAATGAGCAGTTCTTC
CAWSDPGLAGRSSYNEQFF
>.|TRBV20-1|TRBJ2-1|few
TGCAGTGCTAGGTTGCACGGGGACCCTGTCTGTAATGAGCAGTTCTTC
CSARLHGDPVCNEQFF
>TRBD1|TRBV5-1|TRBJ2-3|.
TGCGCCAGCAGCCCTACACCAGGGGGAAGCACAGATACGCAGTATTTT
CASSPTPGGSTDTQYF
>.|TRBV6-2/TRBV6-3|TRBJ2-4|few
TGTGCCAGCAGTTACGGGACCCAGCCTTTCGGCAAAAACATTCAGTACTTC
CASSYGTQPFGKNIQYF
>TRBD2|TRBV7-9|TRBJ2-7|few
TGTGCCAGCAGCTTAGGGACTAGCGGGCACGAGCAGTACTTC
CASSLGTSGHEQYF
>TRBD1|TRBV12-3/TRBV12-4|TRBJ1-5|many
TGTGCCAGCAGTTGGGGACAGGGAGGCATTCAGCCCCAGCATTTT
CASSWGQGGIQPQHF
>.|TRBV20-1|TRBJ2-3|few
TGCAGTGTTAGGAGTGGGATCCCAGATACGCAGTATTTT
CSVRSGIPDTQYF
>.|TRBV20-1|TRBJ2-7|.
TGCAGTGCTTCTGGTAGAACCTACGAGCAGTACTTC
CSASGRTYEQYF
>TRBD1|TRBV5-1|TRBJ1-2|.
TGCGCCGGCAGCTTGCCACAGGGGGCGGACTATGGCTACACCTTC
CAGSLPQGADYGYTF
>TRBD2|TRBV28|TRBJ2-4|.
TGTGCCAGCAGTTTTTTGGGACTAGCGGGGAGGGGCAAAAACATTCAGTACTTC
CASSFLGLAGRGKNIQYF
>.|TRBV29-1|TRBJ2-7|.
TGCAGCGTTGAAGTTGGAGAGTCCTACGAGCAGTACTTC
CSVEVGESYEQYF
>TRBD1|TRBV3-1|TRBJ1-2|many
TGTGCCAGCAGCCAAGCCCGGGACAGGGACACTAATGGCTACACCTTC
CASSQARDRDTNGYTF
>.|TRBV6-1|TRBJ2-1|many
TGTGCCAGCAGGCCTTGGGACTACAATGAGCAGTTCTTC
CASRPWDYNEQFF
>.|TRBV12-3/TRBV12-4|TRBJ2-7|many
TGTGCCAGCAGTCCCTCCCGGTTTCAAGAGCAGTACTTC
CASSPSRFQEQYF
>TRBD2|TRBV12-3/TRBV12-4|TRBJ2-7|once
TGTGCCAGCAGACCGGGACTAGCGGGAGTTGGCGAGCAGTACTTC
CASRPGLAGVGEQYF
>.|TRBV12-3/TRBV12-4|TRBJ1-2|many
TGTGCCAGCAGGCGTACAGGGATAAATGGCTACACCTTC
CASRRTGINGYTF
>.|TRBV6-1|TRBJ1-2|many
TGTGCCAGCAGTGAATATGCGAATCACCCCTATGGCTACACCTTC
CASSEYANHPYGYTF
>TRBD1|TRBV6-5|TRBJ1-2|many
TGTGCCAGCAGTTGGGGGGACAGACGGGGCTACACCTTC
CASSWGDRRGYTF
>TRBD2|TRBV13|TRBJ2-7|.
TGTGCCAGCAGCCCAAGGGACTACGACTCCTACGAGCAGTACTTC
CASSPRDYDSYEQYF
>TRBD1|TRBV20-1|TRBJ2-5|many
TGCAGTGCTGTTAACACAGGGGCCTGGGTGTACTTC
CSAVNTGAWVYF
>TRBD2|TRBV27|TRBJ2-1|many
TGTGCCAGCAGTTTGGGAGGGTTCTACAATGAGCAGTTCTTC
CASSLGGFYNEQFF
>TRBD2|TRBV7-2|TRBJ2-3|many
TGTGCCAGCAGCTTAGGGGGAGCGGGACGAGGGGATACGCAGTATTTT
CASSLGGAGRGDTQYF
>TRBD2|TRBV30|TRBJ2-5|many
TGTGCCTGGAGTAGGGCTAGCGGGAGCTGGGAGACCCAGTACTTC
CAWSRASGSWETQYF
>.|TRBV11-3|TRBJ2-5|many
TGTGCCAGCAGCTTCTCAGGGGTCCAAGAGACCCAGTACTTC
CASSFSGVQETQYF
>.|TRBV7-6|TRBJ2-1|.
TGTGCCAACAGCCCCGAACCGGGGCGAAGGGGCAATGAGCAGTTCTTC
CANSPEPGRRGNEQFF
>TRBD2|TRBV6-2/TRBV6-3|TRBJ2-7|many
TGTGCCAGCAGTCTAGCGGGAGGGCGAGCGAAGCAGTACTTC
CASSLAGGRAKQYF
>TRBD1|TRBV29-1|TRBJ2-3|.
TGCAGCGTGGGCCATGGGACAGGGGTGACAGATACGCAGTATTTT
CSVGHGTGVTDTQYF
>TRBD2|TRBV6-2/TRBV6-3|TRBJ2-3|many
TGTGCCAGCAGTTACGCGGGGACTACCAAAGACACAGATACGCAGTATTTT
CASSYAGTTKDTDTQYF
>.|TRBV30|TRBJ2-7|many
TGTGCCTGGAGTGAAGGGGCAGGGCAAGACGAGCAGTACTTC
CAWSEGAGQDEQYF
>.|TRBV12-3/TRBV12-4|TRBJ1-4|many
TGTGCCAGCAGTACCGGACAGCCAGCTGGAAAACTGTTTTTT
CASSTGQPAGKLFF
>.|TRBV6-1|TRBJ2-4|.
TGTGCCAGCAGTGAAATATGGAGCGAAAAAAACATTCAGTACTTC
CASSEIWSEKNIQYF
>TRBD1|TRBV12-3/TRBV12-4|TRBJ1-2|few
TGTGCCAGCAGTCCCTGGACAGGGGGCAGGGGCTACACCTTC
CASSPWTGGRGYTF
>.|TRBV4-1|TRBJ2-6|.
TGCGCCAGCAGCCAAATATTGGGATCTGGGGCCAACGTCCTGACTTTC
CASSQILGSGANVLTF
>.|TRBV28|TRBJ2-7|many
TGTGCCAGCAGTTTATCGGGCGGGGCCTCCTACGAGCAGTACTTC
CASSLSGGASYEQYF